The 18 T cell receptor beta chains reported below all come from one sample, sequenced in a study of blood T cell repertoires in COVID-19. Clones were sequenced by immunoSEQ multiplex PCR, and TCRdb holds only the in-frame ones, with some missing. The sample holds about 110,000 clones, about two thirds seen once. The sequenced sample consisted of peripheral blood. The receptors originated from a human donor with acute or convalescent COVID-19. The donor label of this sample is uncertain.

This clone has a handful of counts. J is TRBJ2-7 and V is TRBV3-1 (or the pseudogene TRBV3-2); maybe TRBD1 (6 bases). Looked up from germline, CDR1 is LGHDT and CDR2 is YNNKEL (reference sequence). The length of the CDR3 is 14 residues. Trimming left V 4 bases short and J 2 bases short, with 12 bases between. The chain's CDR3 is CASSPRTATYEQYF. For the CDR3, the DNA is TGTGCCAGCAGCCCGCGGACAGCTACCTACGAGCAGTACTTC.

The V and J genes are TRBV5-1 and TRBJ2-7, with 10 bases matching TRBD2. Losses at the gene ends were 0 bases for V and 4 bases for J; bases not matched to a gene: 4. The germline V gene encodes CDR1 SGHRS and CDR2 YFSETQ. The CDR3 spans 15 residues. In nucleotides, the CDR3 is TGCGCCAGCAGCTTGGGCCCTAGCGGGGGTTACGAGCAGTACTTC. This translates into CASSLGPSGGYEQYF.

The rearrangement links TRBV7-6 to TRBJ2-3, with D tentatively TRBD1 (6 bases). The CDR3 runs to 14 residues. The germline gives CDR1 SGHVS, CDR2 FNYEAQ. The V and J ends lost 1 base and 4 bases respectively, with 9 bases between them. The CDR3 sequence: CASSLGGHSDTQYF. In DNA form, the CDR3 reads TGTGCCAGCAGCTTAGGGGGGCACTCAGATACGCAGTATTTT.

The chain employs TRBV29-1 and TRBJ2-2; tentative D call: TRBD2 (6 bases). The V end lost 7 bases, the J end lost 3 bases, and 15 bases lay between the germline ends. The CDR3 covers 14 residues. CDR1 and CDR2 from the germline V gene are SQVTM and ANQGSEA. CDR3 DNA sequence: TGCAGCGCCCGGCCGGGACTGTACACCGGGGAGCTGTTTTTT. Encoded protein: CSARPGLYTGELFF.

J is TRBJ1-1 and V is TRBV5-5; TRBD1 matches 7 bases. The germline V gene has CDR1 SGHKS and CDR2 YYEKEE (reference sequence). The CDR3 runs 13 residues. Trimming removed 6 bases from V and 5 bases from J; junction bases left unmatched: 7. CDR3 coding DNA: TGTGCCAGCAAGACAGGGTATTGGACTGAAGCTTTCTTT. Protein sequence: CASKTGYWTEAFF.

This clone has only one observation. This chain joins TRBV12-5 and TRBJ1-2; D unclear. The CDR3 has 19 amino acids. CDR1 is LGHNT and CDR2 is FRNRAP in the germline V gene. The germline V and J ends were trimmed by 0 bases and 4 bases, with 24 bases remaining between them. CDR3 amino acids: CASGLVLNPRQALIYGYTF. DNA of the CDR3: TGTGCTAGTGGTTTGGTACTTAATCCTCGGCAGGCATTGATCTATGGCTACACCTTC.

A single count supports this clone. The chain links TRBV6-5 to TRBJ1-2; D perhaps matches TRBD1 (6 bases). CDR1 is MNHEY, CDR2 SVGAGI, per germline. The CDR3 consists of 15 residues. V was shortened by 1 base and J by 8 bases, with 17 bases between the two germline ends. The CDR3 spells CASSYLTQGVGGYTF. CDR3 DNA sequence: TGTGCCAGCAGTTACTTGACACAGGGAGTAGGGGGCTACACCTTC.

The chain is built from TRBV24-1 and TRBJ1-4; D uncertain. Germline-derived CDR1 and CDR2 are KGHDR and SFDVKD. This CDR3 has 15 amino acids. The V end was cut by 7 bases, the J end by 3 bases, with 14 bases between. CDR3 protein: CATRGDLGANEKLFF. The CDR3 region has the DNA TGTGCCACCAGGGGAGATTTAGGAGCTAATGAAAAACTGTTTTTT.

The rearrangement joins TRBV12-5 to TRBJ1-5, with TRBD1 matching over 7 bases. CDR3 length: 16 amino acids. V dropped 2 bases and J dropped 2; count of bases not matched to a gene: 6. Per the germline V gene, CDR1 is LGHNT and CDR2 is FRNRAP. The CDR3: CASGLMTGKGNQPQHF. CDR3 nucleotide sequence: TGTGCTAGTGGTTTGATGACAGGGAAGGGCAATCAGCCCCAGCATTTT.

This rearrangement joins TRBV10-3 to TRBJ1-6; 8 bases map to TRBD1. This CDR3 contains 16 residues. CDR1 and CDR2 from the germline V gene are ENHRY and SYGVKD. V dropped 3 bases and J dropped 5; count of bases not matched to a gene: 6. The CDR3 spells CAISESGGVNNSPLHF. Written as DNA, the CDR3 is TGTGCCATCAGTGAATCAGGGGGCGTAAATAATTCACCCCTCCACTTT.

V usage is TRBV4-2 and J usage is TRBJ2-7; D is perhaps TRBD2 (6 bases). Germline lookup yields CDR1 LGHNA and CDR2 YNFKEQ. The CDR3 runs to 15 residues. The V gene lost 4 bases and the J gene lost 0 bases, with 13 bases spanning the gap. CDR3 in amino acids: CASSPAWRGSYEQYF. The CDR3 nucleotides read TGTGCCAGCAGCCCAGCGTGGCGGGGCTCCTACGAGCAGTACTTC.

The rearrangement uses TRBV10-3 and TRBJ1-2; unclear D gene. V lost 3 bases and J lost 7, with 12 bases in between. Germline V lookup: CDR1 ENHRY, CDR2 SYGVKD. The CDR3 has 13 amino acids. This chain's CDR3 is CAISEERLRGYTF. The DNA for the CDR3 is TGTGCCATCAGTGAAGAGCGTTTACGTGGCTACACCTTC.

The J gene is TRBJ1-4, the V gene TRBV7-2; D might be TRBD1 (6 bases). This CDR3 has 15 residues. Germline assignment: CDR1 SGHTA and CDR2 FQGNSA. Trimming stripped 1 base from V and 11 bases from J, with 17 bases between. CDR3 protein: CASSLGGGRADKLFF. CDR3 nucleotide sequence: TGTGCCAGCAGCTTAGGGGGGGGCAGGGCCGACAAACTGTTTTTT.

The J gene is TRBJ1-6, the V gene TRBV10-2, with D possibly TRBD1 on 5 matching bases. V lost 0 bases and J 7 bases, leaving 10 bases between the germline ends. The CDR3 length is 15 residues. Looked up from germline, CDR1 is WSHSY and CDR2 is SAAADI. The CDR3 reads CASSESGGFNSPLHF. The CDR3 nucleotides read TGCGCCAGCAGTGAGTCGGGGGGGTTCAATTCACCCCTCCACTTT.

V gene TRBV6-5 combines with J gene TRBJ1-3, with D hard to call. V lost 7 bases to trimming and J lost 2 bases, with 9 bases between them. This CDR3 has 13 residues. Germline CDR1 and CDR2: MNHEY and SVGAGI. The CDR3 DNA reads TGTGCCAGCACCCGGGGTGCTGGAAACACCATATATTTT. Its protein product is CASTRGAGNTIYF.

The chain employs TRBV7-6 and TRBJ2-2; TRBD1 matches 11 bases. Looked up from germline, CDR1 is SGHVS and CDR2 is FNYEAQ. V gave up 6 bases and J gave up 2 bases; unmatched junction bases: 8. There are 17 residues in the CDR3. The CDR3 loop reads CASRRTGGNINTGELFF. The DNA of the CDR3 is TGTGCCAGCAGGCGGACAGGGGGCAACATAAACACCGGGGAGCTGTTTTTT.

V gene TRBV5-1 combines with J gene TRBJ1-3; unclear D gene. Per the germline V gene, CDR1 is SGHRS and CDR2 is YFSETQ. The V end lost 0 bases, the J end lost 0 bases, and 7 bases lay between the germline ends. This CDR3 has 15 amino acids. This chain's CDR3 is CASSLDWYSGNTIYF. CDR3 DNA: TGCGCCAGCAGCTTGGACTGGTACTCTGGAAACACCATATATTTT.

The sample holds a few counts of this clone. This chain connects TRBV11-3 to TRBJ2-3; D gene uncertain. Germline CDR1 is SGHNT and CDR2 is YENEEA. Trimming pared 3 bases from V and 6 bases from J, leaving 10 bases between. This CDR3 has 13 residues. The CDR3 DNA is TGTGCCAGCAGCTTCGGTTCGCGGGATACGCAGTATTTT. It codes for CASSFGSRDTQYF.